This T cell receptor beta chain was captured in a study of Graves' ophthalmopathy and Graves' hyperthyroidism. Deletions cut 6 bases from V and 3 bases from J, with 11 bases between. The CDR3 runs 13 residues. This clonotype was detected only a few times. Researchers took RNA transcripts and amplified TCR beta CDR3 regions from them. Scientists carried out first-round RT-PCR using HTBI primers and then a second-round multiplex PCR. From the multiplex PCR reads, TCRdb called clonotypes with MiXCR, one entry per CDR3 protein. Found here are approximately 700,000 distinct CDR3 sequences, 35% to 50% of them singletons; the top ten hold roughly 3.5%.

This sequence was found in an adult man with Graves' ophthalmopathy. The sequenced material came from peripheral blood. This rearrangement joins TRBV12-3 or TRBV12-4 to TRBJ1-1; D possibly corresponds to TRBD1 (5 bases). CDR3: CASSPWGYTEAFF. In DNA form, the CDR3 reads TGTGCCAGCAGCCCCTGGGGGTACACTGAAGCTTTCTTT.